This record looks at one T cell receptor (beta chain) sequence and its context. Its antigen is unidentified. This table comes from immunoSEQ multiplex PCR, and its TCRdb copy is limited to in-frame clones, with some not included. This sample has roughly 90,000 clones, with around 90% found just once. The CDR3 spans 15 residues. Trimming shortened V by 4 bases and J by 6 bases, and 18 bases separated the two germline ends. Germline assignment: CDR1 ENHRY and CDR2 SYGVKD. These data belong to a study of graft-versus-host responses after intestinal transplantation. Overall study context: Every transplant recipient was induced with anti-thymocyte globulin, then maintained on tacrolimus and steroids for about 3 years. The study's findings and limits: The marrow of recipients harbored GvH clones, and ileum or blood showed some of them first.

The sequence was obtained from a human donor who was the organ donor for an intestinal transplant. V usage is TRBV10-3 and J usage is TRBJ1-1; D is ambiguous. Sequencing was performed on unstimulated CD4+ T cells sorted from spleen or lymph node cells, taken before transplant. CDR3 sequence reads: CAISVSEGFGAEAFF. CDR3 DNA: TGTGCCATCAGTGTGTCGGAGGGTTTCGGGGCTGAAGCTTTCTTT.